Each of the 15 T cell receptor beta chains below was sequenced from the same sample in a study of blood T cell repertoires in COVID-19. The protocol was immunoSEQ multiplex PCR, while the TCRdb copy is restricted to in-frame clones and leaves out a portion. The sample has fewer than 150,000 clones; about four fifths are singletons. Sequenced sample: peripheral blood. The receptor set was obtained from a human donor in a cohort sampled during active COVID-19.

This chain's CDR3 is CSASRQDPSYNEQFF. The CDR3 DNA is TGCAGTGCTAGTAGACAGGACCCCTCCTACAATGAGCAGTTCTTC. The V gene is TRBV20-1, the J gene TRBJ2-1; TRBD1 might be the D (6 bases). This CDR3 contains 15 residues. Between the trimmed V and J ends, which lost 3 bases and 0 bases, there was a span of 12 bases. Looked up from germline, CDR1 is DFQATT and CDR2 is SNEGSKA (reference sequence).

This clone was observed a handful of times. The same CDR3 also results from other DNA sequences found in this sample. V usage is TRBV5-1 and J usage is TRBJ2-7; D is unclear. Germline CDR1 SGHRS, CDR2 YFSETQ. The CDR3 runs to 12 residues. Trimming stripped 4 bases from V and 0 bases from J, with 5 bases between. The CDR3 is CASSPSSYEQYF. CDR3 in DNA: TGCGCCAGCAGCCCGAGCTCCTACGAGCAGTACTTC.

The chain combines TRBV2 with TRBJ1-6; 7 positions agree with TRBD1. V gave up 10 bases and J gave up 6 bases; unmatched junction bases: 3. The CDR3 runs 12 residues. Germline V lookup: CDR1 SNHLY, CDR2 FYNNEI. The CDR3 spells CANGQVNSPLHF. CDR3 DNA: TGTGCCAACGGACAGGTTAATTCACCCCTCCACTTT.

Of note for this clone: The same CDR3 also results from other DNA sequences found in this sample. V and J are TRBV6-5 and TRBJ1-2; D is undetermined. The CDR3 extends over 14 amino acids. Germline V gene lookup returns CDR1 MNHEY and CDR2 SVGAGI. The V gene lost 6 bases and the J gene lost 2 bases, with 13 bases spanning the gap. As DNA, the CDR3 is TGTGCCAGCAGGCCGACGGAGAGAAACTATGGCTACACCTTC. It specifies CASRPTERNYGYTF.

The CDR3 is CASSLSGWVGAFF. As DNA, the CDR3 is TGTGCCAGCAGCTTATCAGGGTGGGTCGGAGCTTTCTTT. V and J are TRBV11-2 and TRBJ1-1; a possible D gene is TRBD1 (5 bases). Trimming stripped 2 bases from V and 10 bases from J, with 14 bases between. CDR3 length equals 13 residues. Germline values: CDR1 SGHAT, CDR2 FQNNGV.

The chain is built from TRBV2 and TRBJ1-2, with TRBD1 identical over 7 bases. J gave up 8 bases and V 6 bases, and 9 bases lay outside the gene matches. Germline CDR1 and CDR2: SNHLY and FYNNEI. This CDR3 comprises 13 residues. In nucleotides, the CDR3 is TGTGCCAGCAGCGTGACAGGACAGGAAGGCTACACCTTC. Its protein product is CASSVTGQEGYTF.

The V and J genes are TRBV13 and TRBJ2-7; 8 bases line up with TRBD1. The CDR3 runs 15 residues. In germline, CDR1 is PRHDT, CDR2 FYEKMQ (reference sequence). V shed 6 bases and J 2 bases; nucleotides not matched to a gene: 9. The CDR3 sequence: CASSFRQGITYEQYF. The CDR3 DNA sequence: TGTGCCAGCAGTTTCCGACAGGGGATAACCTACGAGCAGTACTTC.

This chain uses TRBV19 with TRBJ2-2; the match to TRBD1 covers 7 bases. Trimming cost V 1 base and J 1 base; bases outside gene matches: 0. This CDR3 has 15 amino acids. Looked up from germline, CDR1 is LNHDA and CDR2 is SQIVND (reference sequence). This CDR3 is CASSIGQGNTGELFF. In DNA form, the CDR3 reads TGTGCCAGTAGTATAGGACAGGGGAACACCGGGGAGCTGTTTTTT.

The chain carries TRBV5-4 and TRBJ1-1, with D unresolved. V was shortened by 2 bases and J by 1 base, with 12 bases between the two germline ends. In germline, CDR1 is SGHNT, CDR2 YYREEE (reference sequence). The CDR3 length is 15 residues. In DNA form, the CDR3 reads TGTGCCAGCAGCTTTCGAGCCCCGCCGAACACTGAAGCTTTCTTT. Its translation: CASSFRAPPNTEAFF.

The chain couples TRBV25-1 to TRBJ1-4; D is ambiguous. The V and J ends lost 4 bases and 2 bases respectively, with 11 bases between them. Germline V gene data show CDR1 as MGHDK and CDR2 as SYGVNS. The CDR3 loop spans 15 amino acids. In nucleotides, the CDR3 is TGTGCCAGCAGTGCCCAGCGAGGGACTAATGAAAAACTGTTTTTT. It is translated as CASSAQRGTNEKLFF.

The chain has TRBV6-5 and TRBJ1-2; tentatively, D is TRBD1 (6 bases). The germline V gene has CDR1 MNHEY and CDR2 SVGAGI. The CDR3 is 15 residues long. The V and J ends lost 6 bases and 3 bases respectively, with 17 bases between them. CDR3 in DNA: TGTGCCAGCAGAACCCTACAGGGTATGGACTATGGCTACACCTTC. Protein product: CASRTLQGMDYGYTF.

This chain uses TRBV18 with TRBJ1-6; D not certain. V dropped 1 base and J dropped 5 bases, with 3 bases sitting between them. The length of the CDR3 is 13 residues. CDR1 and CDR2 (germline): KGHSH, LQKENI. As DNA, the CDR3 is TGTGCCAGCTCACCACTAGATAATTCACCCCTCCACTTT. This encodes CASSPLDNSPLHF. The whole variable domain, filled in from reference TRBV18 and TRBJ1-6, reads NAGVMQNPRHLVRRRGQEARLRCSPMKGHSHVYWYRQLPEEGLKFMVYLQKENIIDESGMPKERFSAEFPKEGPSILRIQQVVRGDSAAYFCASSPLDNSPLHFGNGTRLTVT.

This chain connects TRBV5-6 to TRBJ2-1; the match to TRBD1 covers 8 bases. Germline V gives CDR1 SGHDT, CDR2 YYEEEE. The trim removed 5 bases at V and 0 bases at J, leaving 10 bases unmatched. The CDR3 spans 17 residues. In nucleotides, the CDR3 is TGTGCCAGCAGGGACAAGATCGACAGGGGCTCCTACAATGAGCAGTTCTTC. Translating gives CASRDKIDRGSYNEQFF.

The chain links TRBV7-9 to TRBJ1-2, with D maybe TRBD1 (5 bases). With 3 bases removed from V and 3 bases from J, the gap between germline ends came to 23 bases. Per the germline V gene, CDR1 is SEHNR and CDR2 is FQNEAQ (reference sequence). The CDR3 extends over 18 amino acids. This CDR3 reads CASSFAGKILGEDYGYTF. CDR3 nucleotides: TGTGCCAGCAGCTTTGCAGGGAAGATCCTAGGGGAAGACTATGGCTACACCTTC. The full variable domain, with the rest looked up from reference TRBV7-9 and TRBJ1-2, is DTGVSQNPRHKITKRGQNVTFRCDPISEHNRLYWYRQTLGQGPEFLTYFQNEAQLEKSRLLSDRFSAERPKGSFSTLEIQRTEQGDSAMYLCASSFAGKILGEDYGYTFGSGTRLTVV.

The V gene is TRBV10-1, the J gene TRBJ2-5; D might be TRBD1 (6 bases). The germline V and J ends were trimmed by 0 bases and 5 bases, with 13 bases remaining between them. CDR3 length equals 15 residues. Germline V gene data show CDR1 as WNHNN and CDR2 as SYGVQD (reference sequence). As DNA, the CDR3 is TGCGCCAGCAGTGAGTCGGGCTACAGGGTGGAGACCCAGTACTTC. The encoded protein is CASSESGYRVETQYF.